This TCR beta chain was sequenced for a study of blood T cell repertoires in COVID-19. Study at large: T cells, B-cell-depleted T cells, or PBMCs supplied cDNA or gDNA.

V lost 4 bases and J 2 bases, leaving 5 bases between the germline ends. Germline assignment: CDR1 MDHEN and CDR2 SYDVKM. The CDR3 length is 12 residues. Clones were read by immunoSEQ multiplex PCR, and TCRdb kept only the in-frame ones, dropping some. The sample has around 240,000 clones; 85% to 90% are singletons. Participants, 18 to 89 years old, spanned approximately 26 US areas. Participants' own reports of clinical history determined their cohort assignment. Within 2 weeks before study entry, exposed participants met a COVID-19 case. The sequence derives from a man aged 45-60 years who had been exposed to COVID-19. V and J are TRBV28 and TRBJ1-2; D unclear. The sequenced material came from PBMCs or T cells enriched from blood (not recorded which). The CDR3 spells CASSSMNYGYTF. The DNA for the CDR3 is TGTGCCAGCAGTTCCATGAACTATGGCTACACCTTC.